A single sample gave rise to the 7 T cell receptor beta chains below, sequenced in a study of OX40 agonist ivuxolimab in advanced cancers. Receptors were amplified or captured by the immunoSEQ multiplex PCR assay. TCRdb's version of the immuneACCESS table is confined to in-frame rearrangements and falls short of the full clone set. An unresolved V gene accounts for under half of the shortfall where checked; the remainder is of unknown origin. This sample comprises tens of thousands of clones, over 65% of them detected only once. The top ten hold 0.75% to 0.85% of the sample. The source material was CD4+ or CD8+ T cells sorted from blood, sampled in a trial of the OX40 agonist ivuxolimab. The origin of the receptors is an adult with an advanced solid tumor such as melanoma, head and neck, liver or kidney cancer.

This clone was counted a few times. The CDR3 is CASTSLNQPQHF. CDR3 in DNA: TGTGCCAGCACTTCACTTAACCAGCCCCAGCATTTT. This chain uses TRBV6-6 with TRBJ1-5; no reliable D call. Germline loops: CDR1 MNHNY, CDR2 SVGAGI (reference sequence). Trimming took off 7 bases at V and 7 bases at J, with 11 bases between the two ends. This CDR3 region has 12 residues.

The chain carries TRBV5-4 and TRBJ1-2; possible D gene TRBD1, 6 bases. The CDR3 length is 14 residues. Trimming removed 0 bases at V and 4 bases at J, with 10 bases between. Germline V CDR1 and CDR2: SGHNT, YYREEE (reference sequence). This chain's CDR3 is CASSLAGGSYGYTF. Written as DNA, the CDR3 is TGTGCCAGCAGCTTGGCCGGGGGCTCCTATGGCTACACCTTC.

V is TRBV5-1 and J is TRBJ2-7, with D unclear. V shed 0 bases and J shed 1 base, with 8 bases lying between them. The germline V gene has CDR1 SGHRS and CDR2 YFSETQ. The CDR3 totals 14 residues. CDR3 region: CASSLVSLSYEQYF. CDR3 in DNA: TGCGCCAGCAGCTTGGTTAGTTTGTCCTACGAGCAGTACTTC.

This chain uses TRBV7-9 with TRBJ1-2, with D possibly matching TRBD1 (5 bases). Germline values: CDR1 SEHNR, CDR2 FQNEAQ (reference sequence). The CDR3 runs 13 residues. Trimming took off 5 bases at V and 7 bases at J, with 14 bases between the two ends. The CDR3: CASSPPSRGGYTF. CDR3 sequence (DNA): TGTGCCAGCAGCCCTCCTTCGAGGGGTGGCTACACCTTC.

The chain is built from TRBV5-1 and TRBJ1-2, with D possibly TRBD1 on 5 matching bases. The V gene's germline CDR1 is SGHRS and CDR2 YFSETQ. Trimming left V 4 bases short and J 8 bases short, with 15 bases between. The length of the CDR3 is 13 residues. The CDR3, as DNA: TGCGCCAGCAGCGTGCAGGGAGGGGACGGCTACACCTTC. Encoded protein: CASSVQGGDGYTF.

This sequence joins TRBV30 and TRBJ1-3, with 8 bases lining up with TRBD1. Germline CDR1 reads GTSNPN; CDR2 reads SVGIG (reference sequence). V dropped 4 bases and J dropped 7; count of bases not matched to a gene: 6. The CDR3 is made up of 13 amino acids. The CDR3 nucleotides are TGTGCCTGGACAGGGGGCGTCGGTAACACCATATATTTT. Protein: CAWTGGVGNTIYF.

V usage is TRBV21-1 and J usage is TRBJ2-5; TRBD2 was called by the table and not checked on the DNA. TRBV21-1 is flagged as a pseudogene. CDR3 length: 17 residues. The DNA for the CDR3 is TGTGCCAGCAGCAAAGTTAGCGGGGGGGCAAAGCAAGAGACCCAGTACTTC. This sequence encodes CASSKVSGGAKQETQYF.